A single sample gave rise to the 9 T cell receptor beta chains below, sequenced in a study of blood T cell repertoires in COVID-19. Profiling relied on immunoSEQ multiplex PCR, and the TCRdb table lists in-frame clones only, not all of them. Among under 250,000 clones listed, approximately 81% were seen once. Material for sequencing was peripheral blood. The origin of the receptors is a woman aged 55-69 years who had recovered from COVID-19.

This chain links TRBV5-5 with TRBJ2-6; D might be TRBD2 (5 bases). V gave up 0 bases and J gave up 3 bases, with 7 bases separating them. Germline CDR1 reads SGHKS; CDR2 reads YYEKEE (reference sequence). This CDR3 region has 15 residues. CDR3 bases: TGTGCCAGCAGCTTGGTTGGGAGTGGGGCCAACGTCCTGACTTTC. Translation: CASSLVGSGANVLTF.

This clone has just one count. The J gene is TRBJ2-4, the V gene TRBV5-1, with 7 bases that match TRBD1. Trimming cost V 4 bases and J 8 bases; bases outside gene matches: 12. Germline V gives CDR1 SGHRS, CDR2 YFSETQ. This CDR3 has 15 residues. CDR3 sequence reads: CASSDGTVGSDIQYF. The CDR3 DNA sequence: TGCGCCAGCAGCGATGGGACAGTAGGGTCGGACATTCAGTACTTC.

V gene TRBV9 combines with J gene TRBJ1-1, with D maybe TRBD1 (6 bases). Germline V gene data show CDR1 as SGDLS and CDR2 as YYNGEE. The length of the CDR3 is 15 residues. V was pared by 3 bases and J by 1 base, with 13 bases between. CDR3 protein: CASSARDTENTEAFF. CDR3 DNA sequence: TGTGCCAGCAGCGCTCGGGACACCGAGAACACTGAAGCTTTCTTT.

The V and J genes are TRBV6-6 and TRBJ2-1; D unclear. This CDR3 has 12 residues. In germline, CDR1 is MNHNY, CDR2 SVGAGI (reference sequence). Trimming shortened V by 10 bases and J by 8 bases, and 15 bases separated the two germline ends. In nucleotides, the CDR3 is TGTGCCACCATAGGAGTCGAGGATGAGCAGTTCTTC. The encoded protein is CATIGVEDEQFF.

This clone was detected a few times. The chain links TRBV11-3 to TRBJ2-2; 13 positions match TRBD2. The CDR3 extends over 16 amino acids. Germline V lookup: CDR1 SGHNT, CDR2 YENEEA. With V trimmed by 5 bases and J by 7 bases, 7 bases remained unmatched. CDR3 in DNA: TGTGCCAGCAGCGTCGGGACTAGCGGGGTTGACGGGGAGCTGTTTTTT. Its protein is CASSVGTSGVDGELFF.

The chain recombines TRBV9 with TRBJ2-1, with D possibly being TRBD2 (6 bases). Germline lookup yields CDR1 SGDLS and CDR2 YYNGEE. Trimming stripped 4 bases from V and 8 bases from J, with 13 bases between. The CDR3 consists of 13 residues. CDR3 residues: CASSRLGGDEQFF. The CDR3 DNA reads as TGTGCCAGCAGCCGACTAGGAGGCGATGAGCAGTTCTTC.

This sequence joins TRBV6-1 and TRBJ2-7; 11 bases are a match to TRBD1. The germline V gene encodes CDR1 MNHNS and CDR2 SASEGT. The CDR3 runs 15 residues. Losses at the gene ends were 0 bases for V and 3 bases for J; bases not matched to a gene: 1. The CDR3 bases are TGTGCCAGCAGTGAAGCTGGGACAGGGGGCTACGAGCAGTACTTC. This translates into CASSEAGTGGYEQYF.

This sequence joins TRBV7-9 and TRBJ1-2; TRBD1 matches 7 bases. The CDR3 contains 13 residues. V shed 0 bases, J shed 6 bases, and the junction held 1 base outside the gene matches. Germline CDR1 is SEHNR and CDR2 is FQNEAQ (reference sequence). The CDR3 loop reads CASSLAGQDGYTF. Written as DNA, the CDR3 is TGTGCCAGCAGCTTAGCTGGACAGGATGGCTACACCTTC.

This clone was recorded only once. The DNA of the CDR3 is TGTGCCAGCCTAAGGAGTTCGAACACCGGGGAGCTGTTTTTT. Translation gives CASLRSSNTGELFF. This chain joins TRBV6-5 and TRBJ2-2; the D is unclear. Germline V gene data show CDR1 as MNHEY and CDR2 as SVGAGI. This CDR3 is built from 14 residues. Trimming cost V 8 bases and J 0 bases, with 10 bases left between them.